The clone carrying this TCR beta chain showed up just once. The antigen is not known. The CDR3 covers 14 residues. The data were produced by immunoSEQ multiplex PCR, yet TCRdb's version contains in-frame clones alone and is incomplete. Altogether about 150,000 clones are present, about 91% being singletons, with the ten largest covering 3% to 4%. The record originates from a study of T cell responses to AZD1222 COVID-19 vaccine. Whole-study findings and limits: Among those given AZD1222, only 6 or 7 were seropositive at baseline. White British ancestry dominated among donors, who included more females, and clonal diversity was possibly underestimated. No day 14 peak samples; only post-peak repertoires were characterized. Spike-specific TCR breadth rose after two AZD1222 doses, and depth rose as well.

The chain recombines TRBV21-1 with TRBJ2-7; the D segment call TRBD2 is taken from the table without a DNA check. TRBV21-1 is deemed a pseudogene. The clonotype comes from an adult in good health. The material sequenced was peripheral blood, taken on day 0 of MenACWY control vaccination. The CDR3 DNA reads TGTGCCAGCAGCAAGACTAGCGGGAGATGGGAGCAGTACTTC. Residues: CASSKTSGRWEQYF.